What follows is one T cell receptor beta chain and its context. This entry is derived from a study of CD4 T cells in relation to SARS-CoV-2 and coronaviruses. Libraries were prepared by immunoSEQ multiplex PCR; TCRdb keeps only in-frame clonotypes and omits some of them. This table holds tens of thousands of clones, over 85% found once. Unexposed donor CD4+ T cells date from about 2011-2018, before the COVID-19 pandemic. Germline CDR1 SGDLS, CDR2 YYNGEE. The CDR3 length is 17 residues. Unmatched junction bases numbered 2, after V lost 0 bases and J lost 2 bases. This chain uses TRBV9 with TRBJ2-3; 14 bases are shared with TRBD2. Sequenced input: naive CD4+ T cells from PBMCs. The subset denotes: naive CD4+ T cells isolated by negative enrichment. The clonotype originates from a human donor in good health. The CDR3 is CASSVGLAGGFTDTQYF. The CDR3 DNA follows: TGTGCCAGCAGCGTAGGACTAGCGGGGGGGTTCACAGATACGCAGTATTTT.